These 23 T cell receptor beta chains were all obtained from the same sample, sequenced in a study of CD8 T cells in Susac syndrome. Reverse transcription used roughly 0.5 to 1 ug RNA and random hexamers. Each CDR3 protein gets one entry after TCRdb re-called the immunoSEQ multiplex PCR reads with MiXCR. The sample contains 95,000 to 150,000 distinct CDR3 sequences, around 94% of which appear only once. Material for sequencing was CD8+ T cells from PBMCs. The receptors stem from a human donor with Susac syndrome.

This clonotype was found once. The chain combines TRBV9 with TRBJ1-2; D is unclear. V dropped 3 bases and J dropped 8 bases, with 14 bases sitting between them. This CDR3 has 13 amino acids. Germline CDR1 and CDR2: SGDLS and YYNGEE. CDR3 nucleotides: TGTGCCAGCAGCGAGACCCCTATGGGGGGCTACACCTTC. Protein: CASSETPMGGYTF.

Only one count was recorded for this clonotype. The J gene is TRBJ2-3, the V gene TRBV11-2, with 8 bases matching TRBD1. The V gene's germline CDR1 is SGHAT and CDR2 FQNNGV. Trimming took 1 base from V and 1 from J; bases not matched to a gene: 4. This CDR3 is 16 amino acids long. The CDR3, as DNA: TGTGCCAGCAGCTTAGTGGTACAGGGGGGCACAGATACGCAGTATTTT. It codes for CASSLVVQGGTDTQYF.

The rearrangement uses TRBV28 and TRBJ2-3; TRBD2 might be the D (6 bases). CDR3 length equals 15 residues. Trimming cost V 5 bases and J 2 bases, with 14 bases left between them. Germline assignment: CDR1 MDHEN and CDR2 SYDVKM. CDR3 in DNA: TGTGCCAGCAGTGGAGGGACCCCGAACACAGATACGCAGTATTTT. Protein sequence: CASSGGTPNTDTQYF.

The chain is built from TRBV20-1 and TRBJ2-1, with 15 bases that match TRBD2. The CDR3 runs 17 residues. V gave up 6 bases and J gave up 3 bases; unmatched junction bases: 9. In germline, CDR1 is DFQATT, CDR2 SNEGSKA (reference sequence). The CDR3 coding sequence is TGCAGTGCCGGACTAGCGGGAGGGCCGTCGGACTACAATGAGCAGTTCTTC. Protein product: CSAGLAGGPSDYNEQFF.

This chain joins TRBV9 and TRBJ2-3; weak D call: TRBD1 (5 bases). CDR1 and CDR2 (germline): SGDLS, YYNGEE. The CDR3 loop spans 15 amino acids. The V gene lost 4 bases and the J gene lost 2 bases, with 14 bases spanning the gap. The CDR3 DNA follows: TGTGCCAGCAGCCCCGGCAGGGCCCCCACAGATACGCAGTATTTT. Its translation: CASSPGRAPTDTQYF.

The chain uses TRBV14 and TRBJ2-3; possible D gene TRBD1, 6 bases. V was trimmed by 2 bases and J by 4 bases, leaving 25 bases between them. The CDR3 length is 19 residues. The V gene's germline CDR1 is SGHDN and CDR2 FVKESK. CDR3 nucleotides: TGTGCCAGCAGCCAATCTCTTCTCACAGGGTCGCACCGAGCAGATACGCAGTATTTT. The encoded protein is CASSQSLLTGSHRADTQYF.

This clonotype appeared a single time. V and J are TRBV20-1 and TRBJ1-3; 9 positions agree with TRBD1. The CDR3 contains 19 residues. Germline CDR1 reads DFQATT; CDR2 reads SNEGSKA (reference sequence). Trimming took 3 bases from V and 2 from J; bases not matched to a gene: 17. CDR3 DNA sequence: TGCAGTGCTAGTGGGGACCTGCTGGGACAGGGTGGGCCTGGAAACACCATATATTTT. The encoded protein is CSASGDLLGQGGPGNTIYF.

J is TRBJ1-1 and V is TRBV19; no firm D call. Trimming took 3 bases from V and 7 from J, leaving 9 bases between them. This CDR3 comprises 12 residues. The germline CDR1 and CDR2 sequences are LNHDA and SQIVND (reference sequence). Here the CDR3 reads CASSMGSLEAFF. In DNA form, the CDR3 reads TGTGCCAGTAGTATGGGGTCCCTTGAAGCTTTCTTT.

This chain links TRBV30 with TRBJ1-4; possible D gene TRBD1, 5 bases. Germline assignment: CDR1 GTSNPN and CDR2 SVGIG (reference sequence). There are 13 residues in the CDR3. V lost 5 bases and J 1 base, leaving 8 bases between the germline ends. CDR3 residues: CAWDQGTNEKLFF. CDR3 coding DNA: TGTGCCTGGGATCAGGGAACTAATGAAAAACTGTTTTTT.

The rearrangement links TRBV7-9 to TRBJ2-7, with a possible D match to TRBD1 (5 bases). Trimming removed 5 bases from V and 2 bases from J, with 13 bases in between. The CDR3 consists of 14 residues. Germline-derived CDR1 and CDR2 are SEHNR and FQNEAQ (reference sequence). CDR3 sequence: CASSTETVPYEQYF. DNA for the CDR3: TGTGCCAGCAGCACAGAGACAGTTCCCTACGAGCAGTACTTC.

This sequence joins TRBV14 and TRBJ1-1, with a weak D call TRBD1 (6 bases). The CDR3 sequence is 13 residues long. Germline loops: CDR1 SGHDN, CDR2 FVKESK. V dropped 3 bases and J dropped 6 bases, with 11 bases sitting between them. This chain's CDR3 is CASSHVQGAEAFF. CDR3 coding DNA: TGTGCCAGCAGCCATGTACAGGGAGCTGAAGCTTTCTTT. The whole variable domain, remainder taken from reference TRBV14 and TRBJ1-1, is EAGVTQFPSHSVIEKGQTVTLRCDPISGHDNLYWYRRVMGKEIKFLLHFVKESKQDESGMPNNRFLAERTGGTYSTLKVQPAELEDSGVYFCASSHVQGAEAFFGQGTRLTVV.

This clonotype was found once. The chain is built from TRBV13 and TRBJ1-1; D unclear. CDR1 is PRHDT, CDR2 FYEKMQ, per germline (reference sequence). V lost 7 bases to trimming and J lost 1 base, with 13 bases between them. The CDR3 extends over 14 amino acids. CDR3 sequence: CASTGNPANTEAFF. The CDR3 DNA reads as TGTGCCAGCACTGGGAACCCAGCGAACACTGAAGCTTTCTTT. Based on the CDR3 plus reference TRBV13 and TRBJ1-1, the full variable domain is AAGVIQSPRHLIKEKRETATLKCYPIPRHDTVYWYQQGPGQDPQFLISFYEKMQSDKGSIPDRFSAQQFSDYHSELNMSSLELGDSALYFCASTGNPANTEAFFGQGTRLTVV.

In nucleotides, the CDR3 is TGTGCCAGCAGCCCGGACGGATCTGGGTACGAGCAGTACTTC. Translating it yields CASSPDGSGYEQYF. This chain uses TRBV7-6 with TRBJ2-7; no definite D call. This CDR3 contains 14 residues. Per germline, CDR1 SGHVS and CDR2 FNYEAQ. Trimming took 5 bases from V and 4 from J, leaving 15 bases between them.

This chain uses TRBV18 with TRBJ1-1; D call uncertain. The CDR3 contains 14 residues. Per germline, CDR1 KGHSH and CDR2 LQKENI. Trimming removed 4 bases from V and 8 bases from J, with 17 bases in between. The CDR3 is CASSRPGVIPEAFF. The CDR3 bases are TGTGCCAGCTCACGACCCGGCGTTATCCCCGAAGCTTTCTTT.

The chain employs TRBV20-1 and TRBJ1-2; no firm D call. CDR1 DFQATT and CDR2 SNEGSKA come from the germline V gene (reference sequence). V shed 3 bases and J shed 8 bases, with 19 bases lying between them. The CDR3 consists of 14 residues. CDR3 sequence: CSASGGNTANGYTF. The CDR3 DNA reads as TGCAGTGCTAGTGGTGGGAATACGGCTAACGGCTACACCTTC.

DNA for the CDR3: TGCAGTGGAAGGACAGGGAGCTCCTACGAGCAGTACTTC. Its translation is CSGRTGSSYEQYF. V is TRBV20-1 and J is TRBJ2-7; 8 bases map to TRBD1. CDR1 and CDR2 from the germline V gene are DFQATT and SNEGSKA (reference sequence). V lost 7 bases and J lost 0; bases outside the gene matches: 5. The CDR3 loop spans 13 amino acids.

J is TRBJ1-5 and V is TRBV20-1, with D tentatively TRBD1 (6 bases). Trimming removed 0 bases at V and 7 bases at J, with 16 bases between. This CDR3 spans 15 amino acids. Looked up from germline, CDR1 is DFQATT and CDR2 is SNEGSKA (reference sequence). CDR3 sequence (DNA): TGCAGTGCTAGAGATGGACAGCCTGGGGGACAGCCCCAGCATTTT. Its translation is CSARDGQPGGQPQHF.

The V call is TRBV6-2 or TRBV6-3, the J call TRBJ2-2; no clear D. From germline, CDR1 is MNHEY and CDR2 SVGEGT. The CDR3 has 13 amino acids. The V end was cut by 2 bases, the J end by 3 bases, with 4 bases between. In DNA, the CDR3 is TGTGCCAGCAGTTACGAAGACACCGGGGAGCTGTTTTTT. Amino acid sequence: CASSYEDTGELFF.

This chain uses TRBV20-1 with TRBJ2-1; D might be TRBD2 (6 bases). The CDR3 length is 15 residues. Trimming took 5 bases from V and 0 from J, leaving 14 bases between them. The germline CDR1 and CDR2 sequences are DFQATT and SNEGSKA (reference sequence). DNA of the CDR3: TGCAGTGCTCCCAGACTAGATGGCTCCTACAATGAGCAGTTCTTC. Its protein product is CSAPRLDGSYNEQFF.

This sequence joins TRBV9 and TRBJ1-2, with a possible D match to TRBD1 (6 bases). There are 14 residues in the CDR3. Germline lookup yields CDR1 SGDLS and CDR2 YYNGEE. V was cut by 4 bases and J by 8 bases, with 18 bases left in between. The chain's CDR3 is CASSPTPGGRGYTF. The CDR3 nucleotides are TGTGCCAGCAGCCCTACCCCGGGGGGCCGGGGCTACACCTTC.

The chain combines TRBV7-3 with TRBJ2-1; no firm D call. CDR1 is SGHTA and CDR2 is FQGTGA in the germline V gene. The CDR3 length is 13 residues. Trimming cost V 4 bases and J 6 bases, with 10 bases left between them. CDR3 in DNA: TGTGCCAGCAGCTCGGGTGCCACCAATGAGCAGTTCTTC. Translated: CASSSGATNEQFF.

The V and J genes are TRBV6-2 or TRBV6-3 and TRBJ2-1, with 8 nucleotides matching TRBD2. This CDR3 is 14 amino acids long. J gave up 6 bases and V 5 bases, and 6 bases lay outside the gene matches. Looked up from germline, CDR1 is MNHEY and CDR2 is SVGEGT. The CDR3 is CASSSGLASNEQFF. CDR3 nucleotides: TGTGCCAGCAGTAGTGGACTAGCCTCCAATGAGCAGTTCTTC.

This rearrangement joins TRBV6-6 to TRBJ2-7; D gene ambiguous. With 0 bases removed from V and 3 bases from J, the gap between germline ends came to 9 bases. CDR1 MNHNY and CDR2 SVGAGI come from the germline V gene (reference sequence). This CDR3 spans 14 amino acids. CDR3 protein: CASSYSTPGYEQYF. CDR3 nucleotides: TGTGCCAGCAGTTACTCGACACCGGGCTACGAGCAGTACTTC.